Presented here are 10 T cell receptor beta chains from one specimen sequenced in a study of identical twins. TCRdb reprocessed the 5' RACE reads via MiXCR and lists one record per CDR3 protein. This table has some 460,000 distinct CDR3 sequences, over 12% appearing once. These data are also associated with another study on yellow fever vaccine responses in identical twins.

The sequencing input was CD4+ T cells sorted from blood. The receptor source for this set is a woman between 18 and 30 years old in good health.

This clonotype was recorded a few times. V and J are TRBV20-1 and TRBJ2-7; 8 nucleotides agree with TRBD1. There are 14 residues in the CDR3. Germline assignment: CDR1 DFQATT and CDR2 SNEGSKA (reference sequence). The CDR3 region is CSTIAGTGSYEQYF. CDR3 bases: TGCAGCACGATCGCCGGGACAGGCTCCTACGAGCAGTACTTC.

V gene TRBV6-1 combines with J gene TRBJ2-1; possibly TRBD1 for D (6 bases). The CDR3 loop spans 15 amino acids. Germline values: CDR1 MNHNS, CDR2 SASEGT. V lost 7 bases to trimming and J lost 3 bases, with 16 bases between them. The CDR3 sequence: CASKKGGLHYNEQFF. The CDR3 nucleotides read TGTGCCAGCAAAAAAGGGGGTCTTCACTACAATGAGCAGTTCTTC.

The J gene is TRBJ1-5, the V gene TRBV5-1; D is unresolved. V lost 1 base, J lost 7 bases, and 12 bases lay in between. CDR3 length: 14 residues. Germline loops: CDR1 SGHRS, CDR2 YFSETQ. In DNA form, the CDR3 reads TGCGCCAGCAGCTTGTATTCCGGGGAACAGCCCCAGCATTTT. It is translated as CASSLYSGEQPQHF.

There are a few counts of this clonotype. The V gene is TRBV15, the J gene TRBJ1-6; D gene uncertain. This CDR3 contains 13 residues. Trimming pared 0 bases from V and 7 bases from J, leaving 4 bases between. Germline loops: CDR1 LNHNV, CDR2 YYDKDF (reference sequence). The CDR3 protein is CATSRDRNSPLHF. For the CDR3, the DNA is TGTGCCACCAGCAGAGACAGAAATTCACCCCTCCACTTT.

This clonotype appeared a few times. The V and J genes are TRBV5-6 and TRBJ1-2; 7 bases align to TRBD1. V was pared by 2 bases and J by 3 bases, with 7 bases of the junction left unmatched. Per germline, CDR1 SGHDT and CDR2 YYEEEE. This CDR3 is 15 amino acids long. The CDR3 sequence is CASSLPGQPYYGYTF. The DNA of the CDR3 is TGTGCCAGCAGCTTACCGGGACAGCCTTACTATGGCTACACCTTC. Full variable domain (rest looked up from reference TRBV5-6 and TRBJ1-2): DAGVTQSPTHLIKTRGQQVTLRCSPKSGHDTVSWYQQALGQGPQFIFQYYEEEERQRGNFPDRFSGHQFPNYSSELNVNALLLGDSALYLCASSLPGQPYYGYTFGSGTRLTVV.

This clonotype appeared a few times. This chain connects TRBV20-1 to TRBJ1-2, with D maybe TRBD1 (6 bases). Germline V gene sequence: CDR1 DFQATT, CDR2 SNEGSKA (reference sequence). The length of the CDR3 is 15 residues. Between the trimmed V and J ends, which lost 2 bases and 0 bases, there was a span of 13 bases. The CDR3 sequence: CSARPWDNPNYGYTF. The CDR3 DNA is TGCAGTGCTAGACCTTGGGACAATCCTAACTATGGCTACACCTTC.

This clonotype turned up a few times. V and J are TRBV5-5 and TRBJ1-2; D might be TRBD1 (5 bases). Germline loops: CDR1 SGHKS, CDR2 YYEKEE (reference sequence). With 0 bases removed from V and 6 bases from J, the gap between germline ends came to 12 bases. The CDR3 has 14 residues. The CDR3 DNA sequence: TGTGCCAGCAGCTTGGAGGGACTTGGCGATGGCTACACCTTC. Residues: CASSLEGLGDGYTF. Supplemented by reference TRBV5-5 and TRBJ1-2, the full variable domain reads DAGVTQSPTHLIKTRGQQVTLRCSPISGHKSVSWYQQVLGQGPQFIFQYYEKEERGRGNFPDRFSARQFPNYSSELNVNALLLGDSALYLCASSLEGLGDGYTFGSGTRLTVV.

The chain recombines TRBV7-8 with TRBJ2-3, with D possibly being TRBD2 (5 bases). The CDR3 covers 18 residues. Germline lookup yields CDR1 SGHVS and CDR2 FQNEAQ. Deletions cut 0 bases from V and 0 bases from J, with 16 bases between. The chain's CDR3 is CASSLAVRSAPSTDTQYF. In DNA, the CDR3 is TGTGCCAGCAGCTTAGCGGTTCGTAGCGCCCCTAGCACAGATACGCAGTATTTT.

This chain joins TRBV12-3 or TRBV12-4 and TRBJ1-6; 10 bases map to TRBD1. The V and J ends lost 3 bases and 10 bases, in that order; junction bases with no gene match: 3. The CDR3 loop spans 14 amino acids. The CDR3 loop reads CASSFDRGQSPLHF. CDR3 nucleotide sequence: TGTGCCAGCAGTTTCGACAGGGGGCAATCACCCCTCCACTTT.

This sequence joins TRBV20-1 and TRBJ1-5, with D possibly matching TRBD1 (5 bases). The CDR3 spans 15 residues. V dropped 0 bases and J dropped 5 bases, with 14 bases sitting between them. Germline lookup yields CDR1 DFQATT and CDR2 SNEGSKA (reference sequence). The CDR3 loop reads CSARETDLVYQPQHF. The CDR3 DNA reads TGCAGTGCTAGAGAGACAGACCTAGTGTATCAGCCCCAGCATTTT.